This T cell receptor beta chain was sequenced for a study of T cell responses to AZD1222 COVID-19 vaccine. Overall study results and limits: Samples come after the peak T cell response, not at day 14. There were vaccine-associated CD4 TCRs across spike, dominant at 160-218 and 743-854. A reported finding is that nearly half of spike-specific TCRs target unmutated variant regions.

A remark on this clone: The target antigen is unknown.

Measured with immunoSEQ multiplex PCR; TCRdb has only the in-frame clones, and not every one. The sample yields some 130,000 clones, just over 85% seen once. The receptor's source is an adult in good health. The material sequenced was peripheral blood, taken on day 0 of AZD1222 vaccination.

This chain's CDR3 is CASSYSTGKANQPQHF. The CDR3, as DNA: TGTGCCAGCAGTTACTCGACAGGGAAGGCCAATCAGCCCCAGCATTTT. The rearrangement uses TRBV6-2 or TRBV6-3 and TRBJ1-5; 7 bases align to TRBD1. Germline trimming cut 0 bases from V and 3 bases from J; bases unmatched to any gene: 5. Germline assignment: CDR1 MNHEY and CDR2 SVGEGT. The CDR3 has 16 residues.